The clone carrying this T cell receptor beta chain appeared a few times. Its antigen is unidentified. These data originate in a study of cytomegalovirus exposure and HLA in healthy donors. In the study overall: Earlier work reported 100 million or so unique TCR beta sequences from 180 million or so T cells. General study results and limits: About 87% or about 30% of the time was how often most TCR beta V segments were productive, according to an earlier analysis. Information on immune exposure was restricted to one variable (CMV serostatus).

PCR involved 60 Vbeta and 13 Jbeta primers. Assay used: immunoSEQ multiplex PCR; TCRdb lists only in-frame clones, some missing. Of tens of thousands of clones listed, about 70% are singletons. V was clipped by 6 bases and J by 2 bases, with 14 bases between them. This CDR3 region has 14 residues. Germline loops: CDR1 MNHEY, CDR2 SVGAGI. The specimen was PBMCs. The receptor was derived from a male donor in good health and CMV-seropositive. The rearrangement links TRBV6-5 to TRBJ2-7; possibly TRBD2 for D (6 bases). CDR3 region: CASRRDSTAYEQYF. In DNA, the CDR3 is TGTGCCAGCAGAAGGGACTCTACTGCCTACGAGCAGTACTTC.